This T cell receptor (beta chain) was recorded in a study of blood T cell repertoires in COVID-19. Concerning this clone itself: Other nucleotide sequences from this sample produce the same CDR3.

TCRdb's copy holds only in-frame clones and misses some; the assay was immunoSEQ multiplex PCR. The table shows roughly 520,000 clones, with roughly 90% occurring only once. V dropped 0 bases and J dropped 1 base, with 6 bases sitting between them. The germline CDR1 and CDR2 sequences are GTSNPN and SVGIG (reference sequence). The CDR3 loop spans 13 amino acids. This study enrolled people aged 18 to 89 from roughly 24 US geographic areas. Cohort allocation depended upon clinical history that participants reported. Cohort 3 recovered donors had two negative PCRs, clearance, or symptom resolution. This sequence was found in a woman in her thirties or forties who had recovered from COVID-19. This chain links TRBV30 with TRBJ1-1; no clear D gene. The sequenced sample consisted of PBMCs or T cells enriched from blood (not recorded which). The CDR3 DNA reads as TGTGCCTGGAGTGTAGCCGGGAACACTGAAGCTTTCTTT. It yields the protein CAWSVAGNTEAFF. The full variable domain, its missing parts supplied by reference TRBV30 and TRBJ1-1, is SQTIHQWPATLVQPVGSPLSLECTVEGTSNPNLYWYRQAAGRGLQLLFYSVGIGQISSEVPQNLSASRPQDRQFILSSKKLLLSDSGFYLCAWSVAGNTEAFFGQGTRLTVV.